The 15 T cell receptor beta chains reported below all come from one sample, sequenced in a study of shared clonotypes between healthy human individuals (dated by TCRdb to 2018 to 2021). The library was prepared using the immunoSEQ multiplex PCR assay. Sourced from immuneACCESS, this table was stored by TCRdb with only in-frame sequences that have V and J called. A share of the clones is absent; for the studies checked, an unresolved V gene accounts for under half, and the remainder has no known explanation. This sample comprises about 480,000 clones, around 74% of them detected only once. Roughly 13% of the sample is held by the ten biggest clonotypes. Sequencing used PBMCs. These receptors were taken from a woman aged 40-49 years in good health. Some clones in this sample may be carry-over from other donors' samples.

This rearrangement joins TRBV11-2 to TRBJ2-5, with D unclear. Germline lookup yields CDR1 SGHAT and CDR2 FQNNGV. The CDR3 spans 15 residues. Trimming stripped 0 bases from V and 5 bases from J, with 13 bases between. CDR3 sequence: CASSLEGSDSETQYF. The CDR3 DNA sequence: TGTGCCAGCAGCTTAGAGGGGTCAGATTCGGAGACCCAGTACTTC.

The rearrangement uses TRBV7-9 and TRBJ2-3; unclear D gene. The CDR3 is 14 residues long. Germline loops: CDR1 SEHNR, CDR2 FQNEAQ (reference sequence). Trimming cost V 2 bases and J 2 bases, with 8 bases left between them. In DNA, the CDR3 is TGTGCCAGCAGCTTAATTAGTCCCACAGATACGCAGTATTTT. Its translation is CASSLISPTDTQYF.

The genes are TRBV7-2 and TRBJ2-7, with D unclear. V lost 3 bases to trimming and J lost 0 bases, with 6 bases between them. This CDR3 is built from 13 residues. Germline V CDR1 and CDR2: SGHTA, FQGNSA. The CDR3 sequence: CASSFASSYEQYF. The CDR3, as DNA: TGTGCCAGCAGCTTCGCCAGCTCCTACGAGCAGTACTTC.

This clone was detected many times. The chain recombines TRBV5-1 with TRBJ2-7; the D is unclear. The V gene lost 3 bases and the J gene lost 4 bases, with 17 bases spanning the gap. The CDR3 is 15 residues long. CDR1 is SGHRS and CDR2 is YFSETQ in the germline V gene. Here the CDR3 reads CASSYIVGDQYEQYF. CDR3 bases: TGCGCCAGCAGCTATATTGTCGGAGATCAGTACGAGCAGTACTTC. The whole variable domain, filled in from reference TRBV5-1 and TRBJ2-7, reads KAGVTQTPRYLIKTRGQQVTLSCSPISGHRSVSWYQQTPGQGLQFLFEYFSETQRNKGNFPGRFSGRQFSNSRSEMNVSTLELGDSALYLCASSYIVGDQYEQYFGPGTRLTVT.

The chain is built from TRBV7-9 and TRBJ2-7; D not certain. The CDR3 extends over 12 amino acids. Trimming removed 2 bases at V and 2 bases at J, with 4 bases between. The germline V gene has CDR1 SEHNR and CDR2 FQNEAQ (reference sequence). The CDR3 DNA reads as TGTGCCAGCAGCTTAAAAGCCTACGAGCAGTACTTC. This codes for CASSLKAYEQYF.

This clone was observed a few times. V gene TRBV5-4 combines with J gene TRBJ2-3; 7 nucleotides align to TRBD1. Trimming at V came to 4 bases and at J to 5 bases, leaving 7 bases not matched to a gene. Germline V gives CDR1 SGHNT, CDR2 YYREEE (reference sequence). The CDR3 has 14 residues. The CDR3 loop reads CASSSRQGIDTQYF. In nucleotides, the CDR3 is TGTGCCAGCAGCAGCCGACAGGGCATAGATACGCAGTATTTT.

The chain is built from TRBV7-9 and TRBJ2-2; D is ambiguous. Germline CDR1 and CDR2: SEHNR and FQNEAQ (reference sequence). V lost 6 bases to trimming and J lost 1 base, with 6 bases between them. The CDR3 extends over 13 amino acids. CDR3 coding DNA: TGTGCCAGCAGGGAGCTGAACACCGGGGAGCTGTTTTTT. The encoded protein is CASRELNTGELFF.

Concerning this clone itself: This is likely an artifact of a read error, given a far larger clone one base away. The sample contains more than one DNA sequence encoding this CDR3. The genes are TRBV7-9 and TRBJ1-6; D might be TRBD1 (6 bases). The CDR3 sequence is 14 residues long. Trimming cost V 6 bases and J 10 bases, with 16 bases left between them. Looked up from germline, CDR1 is SEHNR and CDR2 is FQNEAQ (reference sequence). The chain's CDR3 is CASSEEGVGSPLHF. The CDR3 nucleotides read TGTGCCAGCAGTGAAGAGGGGGTAGGGTCACCCCTCCACTTT.

The V gene is TRBV9, the J gene TRBJ2-3; TRBD2 matches at 9 bases. Germline values: CDR1 SGDLS, CDR2 YYNGEE. The CDR3 runs to 17 residues. V was pared by 0 bases and J by 4 bases, with 9 bases of the junction left unmatched. CDR3 bases: TGTGCCAGCAGCGTAGTTGGTAGCGGGAGTGGAGCAGATACGCAGTATTTT. Protein product: CASSVVGSGSGADTQYF.

In its sample, this clone was seen a few times. The V and J genes are TRBV28 and TRBJ2-4; possible D gene TRBD1, 6 bases. CDR1 is MDHEN, CDR2 SYDVKM, per germline. The CDR3 contains 15 residues. With 5 bases removed from V and 1 base from J, the gap between germline ends came to 12 bases. DNA for the CDR3: TGTGCCAGCAGTACCACAGGGTCGGCCAAAAACATTCAGTACTTC. Its protein is CASSTTGSAKNIQYF.

V and J are TRBV7-2 and TRBJ2-7; D is unresolved. The CDR3 is made up of 13 amino acids. Germline CDR1 reads SGHTA; CDR2 reads FQGNSA. V gave up 10 bases and J gave up 4 bases, with 17 bases separating them. CDR3 amino acids: CATLQFGGYEQYF. The CDR3 DNA is TGTGCCACCCTACAGTTCGGTGGATACGAGCAGTACTTC.

The rearrangement joins TRBV5-1 to TRBJ1-4, with D possibly being TRBD1 (5 bases). The germline V gene encodes CDR1 SGHRS and CDR2 YFSETQ. The V gene lost 4 bases and the J gene lost 2 bases, with 12 bases spanning the gap. This CDR3 has 15 residues. In nucleotides, the CDR3 is TGCGCCAGCAGCAGGGGCGGGGTGACTAATGAAAAACTGTTTTTT. Translating gives CASSRGGVTNEKLFF.

In its sample, this clone was seen a few times. The chain uses TRBV15 and TRBJ2-6; D gene ambiguous. Germline V gene sequence: CDR1 LNHNV, CDR2 YYDKDF (reference sequence). Deletions cut 2 bases from V and 1 base from J, with 9 bases between. The CDR3 runs to 16 residues. The CDR3 DNA follows: TGTGCCACCAGCAGAAGGAAGGAGTCTGGGGCCAACGTCCTGACTTTC. Residues: CATSRRKESGANVLTF.

The chain joins TRBV5-1 to TRBJ2-2, with 8 nucleotides matching TRBD2. Trimming removed 0 bases from V and 4 bases from J; junction bases left unmatched: 11. The CDR3 has 18 residues. Germline V lookup: CDR1 SGHRS, CDR2 YFSETQ. The CDR3 sequence: CASSLAGSGTRGTGELFF. The CDR3 DNA reads TGCGCCAGCAGCTTGGCTGGTAGCGGGACTCGAGGCACCGGGGAGCTGTTTTTT.

This chain uses TRBV11-2 with TRBJ1-2; no clear D. The germline V and J ends were trimmed by 3 bases and 6 bases, with 14 bases remaining between them. The germline CDR1 and CDR2 sequences are SGHAT and FQNNGV. This CDR3 is built from 14 residues. CDR3: CASSLSLGGDGYTF. CDR3 sequence (DNA): TGTGCCAGCAGCTTGTCTCTGGGCGGGGATGGCTACACCTTC. The whole variable domain, filled in from reference TRBV11-2 and TRBJ1-2, reads EAGVAQSPRYKIIEKRQSVAFWCNPISGHATLYWYQQILGQGPKLLIQFQNNGVVDDSQLPKDRFSAERLKGVDSTLKIQPAKLEDSAVYLCASSLSLGGDGYTFGSGTRLTVV.